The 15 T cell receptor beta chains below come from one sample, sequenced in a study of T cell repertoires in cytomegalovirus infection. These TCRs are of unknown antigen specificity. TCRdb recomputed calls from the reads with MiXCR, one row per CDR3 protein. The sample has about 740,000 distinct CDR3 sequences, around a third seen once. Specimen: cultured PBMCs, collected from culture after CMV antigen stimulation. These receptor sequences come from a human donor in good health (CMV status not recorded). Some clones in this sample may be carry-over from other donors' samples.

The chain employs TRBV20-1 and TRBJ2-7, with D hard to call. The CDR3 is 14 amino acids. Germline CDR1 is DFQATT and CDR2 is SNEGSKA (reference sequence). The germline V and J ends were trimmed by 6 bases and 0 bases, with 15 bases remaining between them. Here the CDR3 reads CSALQPASSYEQYF. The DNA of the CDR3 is TGCAGTGCACTTCAGCCAGCGAGCTCCTACGAGCAGTACTTC.

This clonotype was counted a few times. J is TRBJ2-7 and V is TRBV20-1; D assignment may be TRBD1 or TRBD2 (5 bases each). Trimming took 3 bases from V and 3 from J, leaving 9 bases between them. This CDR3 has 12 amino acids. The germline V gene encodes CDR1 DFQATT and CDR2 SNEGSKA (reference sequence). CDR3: CSASPGGYEQYF. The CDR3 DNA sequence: TGCAGTGCTAGCCCTGGGGGCTACGAGCAGTACTTC.

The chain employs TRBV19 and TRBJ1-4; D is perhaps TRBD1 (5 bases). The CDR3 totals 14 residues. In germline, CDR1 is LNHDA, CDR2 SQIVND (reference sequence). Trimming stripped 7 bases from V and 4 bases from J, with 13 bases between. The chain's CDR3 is CASNRRAFNEKLFF. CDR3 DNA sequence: TGTGCCAGTAACCGCAGGGCGTTTAATGAAAAACTGTTTTTT.

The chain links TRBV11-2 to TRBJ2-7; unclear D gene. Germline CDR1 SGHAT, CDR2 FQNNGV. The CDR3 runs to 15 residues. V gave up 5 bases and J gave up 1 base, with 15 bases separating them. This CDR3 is CASSESWEGSYEQYF. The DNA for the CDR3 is TGTGCCAGCAGCGAAAGTTGGGAAGGTTCCTACGAGCAGTACTTC.

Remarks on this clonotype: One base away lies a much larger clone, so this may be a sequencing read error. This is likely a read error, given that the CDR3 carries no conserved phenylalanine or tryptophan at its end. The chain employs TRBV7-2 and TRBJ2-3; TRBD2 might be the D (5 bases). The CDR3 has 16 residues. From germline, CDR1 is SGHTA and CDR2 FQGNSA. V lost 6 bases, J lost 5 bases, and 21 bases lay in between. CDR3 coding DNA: TGTGCCAGCAGTCCCCCGGGTAGCGAGGGTAGAGATACGCAGTATTTG. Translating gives CASSPPGSEGRDTQYL.

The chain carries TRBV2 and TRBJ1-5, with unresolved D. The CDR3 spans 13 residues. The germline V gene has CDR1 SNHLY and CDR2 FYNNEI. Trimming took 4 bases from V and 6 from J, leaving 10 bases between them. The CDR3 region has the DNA TGTGCCAGCAGTGGTTTCGGTGCTCAGCCCCAGCATTTT. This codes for CASSGFGAQPQHF. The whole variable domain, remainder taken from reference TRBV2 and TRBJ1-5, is EPEVTQTPSHQVTQMGQEVILRCVPISNHLYFYWYRQILGQKVEFLVSFYNNEISEKSEIFDDQFSVERPDGSNFTLKIRSTKLEDSAMYFCASSGFGAQPQHFGDGTRLSIL.

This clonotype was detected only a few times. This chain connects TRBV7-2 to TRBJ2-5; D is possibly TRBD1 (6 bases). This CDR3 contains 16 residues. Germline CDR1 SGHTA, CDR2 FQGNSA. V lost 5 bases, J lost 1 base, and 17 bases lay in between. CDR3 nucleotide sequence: TGTGCCAGCAGCCCTTACGGACAGATTATCCAAGAGACCCAGTACTTC. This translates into CASSPYGQIIQETQYF.

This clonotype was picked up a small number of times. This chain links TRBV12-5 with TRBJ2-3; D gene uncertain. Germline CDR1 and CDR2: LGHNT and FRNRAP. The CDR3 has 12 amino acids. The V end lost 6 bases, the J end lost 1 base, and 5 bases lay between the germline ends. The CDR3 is CASGRRTDTQYF. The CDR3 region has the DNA TGTGCTAGTGGAAGACGCACAGATACGCAGTATTTT.

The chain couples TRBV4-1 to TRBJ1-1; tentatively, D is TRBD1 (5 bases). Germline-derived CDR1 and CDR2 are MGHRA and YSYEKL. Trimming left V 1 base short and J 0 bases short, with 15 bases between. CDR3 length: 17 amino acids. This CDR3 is CASSQVGEGYVNTEAFF. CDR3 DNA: TGCGCCAGCAGCCAAGTAGGTGAGGGGTATGTGAACACTGAAGCTTTCTTT.

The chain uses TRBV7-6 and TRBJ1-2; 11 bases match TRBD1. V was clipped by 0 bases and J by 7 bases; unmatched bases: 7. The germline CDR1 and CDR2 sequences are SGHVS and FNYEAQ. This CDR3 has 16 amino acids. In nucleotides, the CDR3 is TGTGCCAGCAGCTTAGCGGACAGGGGGCGGATTCCTGGCTACACCTTC. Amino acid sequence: CASSLADRGRIPGYTF.

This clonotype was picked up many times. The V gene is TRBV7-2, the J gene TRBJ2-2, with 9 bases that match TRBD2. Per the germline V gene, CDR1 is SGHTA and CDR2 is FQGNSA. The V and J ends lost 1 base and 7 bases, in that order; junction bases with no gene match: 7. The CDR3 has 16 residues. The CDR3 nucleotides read TGTGCCAGCAGCTTAGTTCCTAGCGGGAATATCGGGGAGCTGTTTTTT. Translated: CASSLVPSGNIGELFF.

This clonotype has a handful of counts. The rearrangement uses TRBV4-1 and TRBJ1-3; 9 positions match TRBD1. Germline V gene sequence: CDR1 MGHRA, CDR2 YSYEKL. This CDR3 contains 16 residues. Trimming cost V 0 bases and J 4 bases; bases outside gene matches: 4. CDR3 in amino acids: CASSQDRTGVGNTIYF. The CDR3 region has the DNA TGCGCCAGCAGCCAAGATCGGACAGGGGTCGGAAACACCATATATTTT.

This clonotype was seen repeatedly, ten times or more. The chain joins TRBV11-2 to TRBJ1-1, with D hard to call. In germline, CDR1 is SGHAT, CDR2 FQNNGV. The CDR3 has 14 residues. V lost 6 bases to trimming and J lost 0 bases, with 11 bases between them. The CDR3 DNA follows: TGTGCCAGCAGTCATTTACCCATGAACACTGAAGCTTTCTTT. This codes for CASSHLPMNTEAFF.

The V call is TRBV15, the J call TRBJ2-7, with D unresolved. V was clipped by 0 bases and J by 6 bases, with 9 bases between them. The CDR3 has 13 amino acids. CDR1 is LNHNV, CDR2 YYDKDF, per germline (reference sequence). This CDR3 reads CATSRDQESEQYF. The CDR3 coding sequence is TGTGCCACCAGCAGAGATCAGGAAAGCGAGCAGTACTTC.

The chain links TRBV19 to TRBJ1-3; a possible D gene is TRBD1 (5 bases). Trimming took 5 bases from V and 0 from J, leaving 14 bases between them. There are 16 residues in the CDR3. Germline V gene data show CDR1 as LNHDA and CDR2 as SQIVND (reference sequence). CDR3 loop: CASSPGGRPSGNTIYF. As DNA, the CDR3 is TGTGCCAGTAGTCCGGGGGGGAGACCCTCTGGAAACACCATATATTTT.